The present entry profiles one T cell receptor beta chain with its context. Antigen: not known. This CDR3 is 16 amino acids long. CDR1 is SEHNR, CDR2 FQNEAQ, per germline (reference sequence). Carrying UMI labels, the TRB cDNA libraries were prepared through 5' RACE. TCRdb reanalyzed the 5' RACE reads, giving one entry per CDR3 protein sequence and no DNA. In total, the table holds 150,000 to 180,000 distinct CDR3 sequences. This entry is derived from a study of CXCR3-negative and CXCR3-positive naive CD8 T cells. The study's findings and limits: Naive subsets had comparable surface CD5, so TRB CDR3 properties gauged TCR strength. Hydrophobicity was higher for TRB CDR3s found in CXCR3-positive naive cells than in CXCR3-negative naive cells.

This TCR was recovered from a human donor in good health. Some clones in this sample may be carry-over from other donors' samples. This chain joins TRBV7-9 and TRBJ1-1; TCRdb proposes TRBD1, but this gene call is untestable without DNA. The sequenced sample consisted of naive CXCR3+ CD8+ T cells from blood. As for subset: CD45RO-CCR7+CD27+CD95- naive CD8+ T cells expressing CXCR3 (TNR3+). CDR3: CASSNFPARVNTEAFF. The full variable domain, its missing parts supplied by reference TRBV7-9 and TRBJ1-1, is DTGVSQNPRHKITKRGQNVTFRCDPISEHNRLYWYRQTLGQGPEFLTYFQNEAQLEKSRLLSDRFSAERPKGSFSTLEIQRTEQGDSAMYLCASSNFPARVNTEAFFGQGTRLTVV.